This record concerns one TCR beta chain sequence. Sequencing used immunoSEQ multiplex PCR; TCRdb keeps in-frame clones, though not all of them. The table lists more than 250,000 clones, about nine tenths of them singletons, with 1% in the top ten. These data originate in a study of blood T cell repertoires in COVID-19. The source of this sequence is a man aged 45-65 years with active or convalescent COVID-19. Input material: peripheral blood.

The CDR3 reads CASSGDINTEAFF. The CDR3, as DNA: TGTGCCAGCAGTGGGGACATAAACACTGAAGCTTTCTTT. The rearrangement uses TRBV2 and TRBJ1-1; tentative D call: TRBD1 (6 bases). Germline CDR1 is SNHLY and CDR2 is FYNNEI. Trimming stripped 4 bases from V and 2 bases from J, with 8 bases between. The CDR3 has 13 amino acids.